The T cell receptor (beta chain) under discussion was sequenced for a study of cytomegalovirus exposure and HLA in healthy donors (dated 2017 in TCRdb). For the study in its entirety: An earlier analysis of some 620 of the donors reported approximately 280 Gb of sequence data and roughly 120 million unique TCR beta sequences obtained from about 179 million T cells. An early release covering just under 650 HLA-typed donors comprised 250 to 350 gigabases of sequencing data and 65 million to 100 million unique TCR sequences. Among the roughly 380 genotyped donors, around 79% belonged to the genetic ancestry cluster associated with self-reported Caucasian donors. An earlier analysis of several hundred of the donors applied high-throughput TCR beta sequencing to assess whether each TCR beta V gene segment acted as functional or pseudogenic. All discovery cohort repertoires had been generated on a single sequencing platform. High-throughput TCR immunosequencing, statistical association of individual TCRs with disease status, and machine learning were combined to predict cytomegalovirus infection status. The T cell repertoires of 666 subjects were profiled by immunosequencing and related to cytomegalovirus serostatus. Typing coverage varied by locus: about 629-630 donors for A, B, C, DRB1 and DQB1; approximately 560 for DQA1; more than 600 for DPA1; 450 to 480 for DPB1. Alongside the repertoire data, information on donor age, sex, ethnicity and CMV serostatus was compiled. Genome-wide SNP genotypes for about 60% of the roughly 700 donors were used in a later genetic analysis, which treated that subset as a discovery cohort. Because of strong linkage in the cohort, roughly five DR-DQ haplotypes were treated as single units for association and clustering. Among approximately 370 genotyped donors of the cohort, an average of around 240,000 unique TCR beta nucleotide sequences was sequenced per donor, of which 15% to 20% were non-productive. To study patterns of TCR occurrence, a later analysis re-analyzed previously published TCR beta repertoires from 700 or so donors and added high-resolution HLA genotyping. The study aimed to test whether cataloging public T cell receptors could reveal signatures of past pathogen exposure. A separate validation cohort of roughly 120 different subjects was used in addition to the roughly 620-subject first cohort. The later analysis used no new phenotypic data to find candidate immune exposures, relying instead on TCR beta sequences and their occurrence across donors. HLA typing covered class I and class II loci at four-digit resolution.

The research as a whole found: In the study, some 160 TCR beta chains were listed as associated with cytomegalovirus. Across donors, most TCR sequences were observed very rarely, whereas some public TCRs were present in many individuals. A cluster of highly shared sequence variants was judged likely to be a technical artifact of the sequencing pipeline. In a later genetic analysis, a missense DCLRE1C variant was associated with V-gene and J-gene trimming of TCR beta chains, and the association was replicated in an independent cohort. Because counts were too low, some 17 rarely observed V segments, including chromosome 9 orphons, were left out of the earlier analysis of several hundred of the donors. Because HLA typing was missing for some donors at each locus, association tests included only the typed subset. When HLA alleles, especially DR and DQ, strongly co-occurred, attributing TCR associations to individual alleles was difficult. The only immune exposure information available for the cohort was CMV serostatus. The 87-base-pair reads could not distinguish some IMGT-functional V segments, including TRBV6-2 and TRBV6-3, so those segments were excluded. In an earlier analysis of about 550 of the donors, most TCR beta V segments were observed in productive rearrangements about 87% or about 30% of the time, broadly matching IMGT annotations. In a later analysis, several top co-occurrence clusters were reported to appear linked to parvovirus B19, influenza, CMV and Epstein-Barr virus. A further reported finding was that TCR beta sequences accurately predicted the HLA-A and HLA-B alleles for most subjects in the first cohort. Sequencing depth was assumed to be roughly uniform across donors in the presence/absence analyses, though that assumption may not hold. A few of the identified cytomegalovirus-associated TCR beta chains were confirmed in vitro to be specific for cytomegalovirus antigens. In a later analysis, 16,951 TCR beta sequences were associated with specific HLA alleles at a false discovery rate of 0.05. Linkage disequilibrium might explain the correlated functional status among segregating V segments, but an unknown experimental factor could not be ruled out. The classifier was reported to diagnose cytomegalovirus status with high specificity and sensitivity in both the original cohort and the validation cohort. In a later analysis, TCR association rates were found to vary across HLA loci, with the most associated TCRs seen for DRB1 alleles and the fewest for HLA-C alleles. It was suggested by the authors that the approach could potentially be generalized to other disease states and immunological phenotypes. Only TCR beta chains were sequenced in this cohort, and the absence of alpha or paired-chain data limited detectable features. According to a later genetic analysis, donors in an Asian-associated ancestry cluster had fewer N-insertions in productive TCRs than the approximately 710-donor mean. Compared with equally common non-associated chains, HLA-associated TCR beta chains in a later analysis were more clonally expanded and had lower generation probabilities. According to a later analysis, most CMV-associated TCR beta chains appeared to be HLA-restricted, and the HLA associations seemed to be driven largely by CMV exposure.

This clone came up once. Its antigen is currently not known. Per-base qualities were not stored, and no clone one base away is much larger. Library generation was performed with the immunoSEQ multiplex PCR assay. The multiplex PCR relied on a mix of 60 forward primers for TCR Vbeta segments and 13 reverse primers for TCR Jbeta segments. A multiplex PCR assay on genomic DNA amplified the CDR3 region of rearranged TCR beta genes. The amplified TCR beta libraries were sequenced on the Illumina HiSeq System as 87-base-pair reads. In the authors' own workflow: A later analysis counted tens of millions of unique TCR beta chains across the 650 to 700 repertoires, and 9.5 million to 11 million of these chains were shared by at least two donors. Raw reads were error-corrected and collapsed into unique sequences by a nearest-neighbor algorithm in which closely related sequences were merged to remove PCR and sequencing errors. Alignment of CDR3 sequences to IMGT reference sequences was used to assign V, D and J gene segments. Each retained sequence needed at least a six-nucleotide match to both a V gene segment and a J gene segment. A rearrangement was called productive if the CDR3 had no stop codons and remained in frame with V and J, and every other rearrangement was called non-productive. Following IMGT convention, CDR3 was defined as the stretch from the second conserved V-encoded cysteine to the conserved J-encoded phenylalanine. Sequences without an unambiguous match to a single V gene segment were excluded from the earlier analysis of 450 to 650 of the donors. In an earlier analysis of 587 of the donors, V segments were called functional above 56.7% productive rearrangements and were called segregating when the between-donor standard deviation exceeded 5%. A statistical classification framework was developed to diagnose cytomegalovirus status using the catalog of TCR beta chain sequences. In a later analysis, V and J genes were assigned by comparing TCR nucleotide sequences against IMGT/GENE-DB human TR gene sequences. Using the TCRdist pipeline, a later analysis assigned CDR3 sequences along with most-parsimonious VDJ recombination scenarios. In a later analysis, each TCR beta chain was defined by its CDR3 amino acid sequence together with its V-gene family, and reads without a unique V-gene family were excluded. In a later analysis, 500 to 700 highly shared, low-generation-probability nucleotide sequences were removed to address suspected cross-contamination and a sequencing artifact. For each public chain, a later analysis derived a clonal expansion index from normalized ranks of inferred template counts within each repertoire. In a later analysis, generation probabilities were computed using a VDJ recombination model fitted to out-of-frame rearrangements, and the results were checked against IGoR. In a later analysis, TCR-TCR, TCR-HLA and TCR-CMV co-occurrence was scored with hypergeometric tests, and a repertoire-size bias correction was applied to TCR pairs. A later analysis estimated false discovery rates by permuting HLA or CMV assignments 20 times. In a later analysis, co-occurring TCRs were grouped using DBSCAN, with TCRdist sequence similarity added in when clustering inside HLA-allele-positive subsets. Co-occurrence clustering excluded repertoires with fewer than 30,000 or more than 120,000 public chains, plus five with anomalous nucleotide sharing. TCRdb limited this immuneACCESS table to in-frame rearrangements with V and J called. A share of clones is missing; checked studies link under half to unresolved V genes, and the rest is unexplained. V and J calls and clone size follow that table, whereas D and trimming were derived from the DNA. In all, the sample holds over 120,000 clones, and around 82% of those were seen once. The biggest ten clones account for around 2.9% of the sample.

Unmatched junction bases come to 6, with V trimmed by 4 bases and J by 1 base. From cysteine to phenylalanine, the CDR3 is 15 amino acids long. The only DNA kept is the CDR3, 45 bases in frame from the first base. Looking up the germline V gene yields CDR1 SGHTS and CDR2 YDEGEE. The cohort consisted of hundreds of healthy bone marrow donors. At the time of sampling, every cohort member was nominally healthy, though immune exposures that went unrecorded were likely present. The donor tested CMV seronegative and was one of the 352 seronegative cohort members. A peripheral blood sample was provided by each donor, and peripheral blood mononuclear cells were used for TCR beta sequencing. Genomic DNA was extracted from the blood cell samples with the Qiagen DNeasy Blood Extraction Kit.

This chain joins TRBV5-8 to TRBJ1-1, and TRBD1 matches 8 of the central bases. This receptor was identified in a female donor in good health and CMV-seronegative. Sequencing was done on a sample of PBMCs. The nucleotide sequence is given as TGTGCCAGCAGCCCATGGCAGGGGGCGAACACTGAAGCTTTCTTT. Translated, it reads CASSPWQGANTEAFF.